These 14 T cell receptor beta chains were sequenced from one sample in a study of blood T cell repertoires in COVID-19 (dated by TCRdb to 2019 to 2021). Libraries were prepared through the immunoSEQ multiplex PCR assay. The source is immuneACCESS, and TCRdb retained only in-frame sequences with V and J called. Part of the clones is not carried over; for the studies checked, unresolved V genes explain less than half of this, and the remainder is unexplained. In this sample the table shows fewer than 300,000 clones, around 89% of which occur a single time. The ten most abundant clones make up roughly 6.3% of the sample. Sequences were obtained from peripheral blood. The receptors come from a woman between 50 and 59 years old with COVID-19, enrolled during active disease.

The chain uses TRBV7-2 and TRBJ2-2; D not certain. Deletions cut 4 bases from V and 1 base from J, with 13 bases between. The CDR3 runs 16 residues. Looked up from germline, CDR1 is SGHTA and CDR2 is FQGNSA. CDR3 loop: CASSSRQAENTGELFF. CDR3 in DNA: TGTGCCAGCAGCTCCAGACAAGCCGAGAACACCGGGGAGCTGTTTTTT.

The V call is TRBV29-1, the J call TRBJ1-2, with D possibly TRBD1 on 6 matching bases. The CDR3 extends over 15 amino acids. The V and J ends lost 2 bases and 2 bases respectively, with 15 bases between them. Germline-derived CDR1 and CDR2 are SQVTM and ANQGSEA. The CDR3 bases are TGCAGCGTTGAAAGGGGGGGCGCGCTCAACTATGGCTACACCTTC. It encodes CSVERGGALNYGYTF.

The J gene is TRBJ1-6, the V gene TRBV19; D is ambiguous. V was clipped by 2 bases and J by 0 bases, with 5 bases between them. Germline CDR1 LNHDA, CDR2 SQIVND (reference sequence). The CDR3 has 15 residues. CDR3 coding DNA: TGTGCCAGTAGTATACGGAGCTCCTATAATTCACCCCTCCACTTT. Encoded protein: CASSIRSSYNSPLHF.

The chain uses TRBV6-1 and TRBJ2-7; D is unclear. The CDR3 has 16 amino acids. Germline lookup yields CDR1 MNHNS and CDR2 SASEGT. V lost 2 bases, J lost 3 bases, and 17 bases lay in between. CDR3 sequence reads: CASSESFDGPHYEQYF. DNA of the CDR3: TGTGCCAGCAGTGAAAGCTTCGATGGGCCCCACTACGAGCAGTACTTC.

The genes are TRBV11-2 and TRBJ2-1, with 10 nucleotides matching TRBD2. The CDR3 sequence is 16 residues long. Losses at the gene ends were 5 bases for V and 6 bases for J; bases not matched to a gene: 10. CDR1 and CDR2 (germline): SGHAT, FQNNGV. The CDR3 reads CASSLYWSGRVNEQFF. CDR3 coding DNA: TGTGCCAGCAGCCTCTACTGGAGCGGGAGGGTCAATGAGCAGTTCTTC.

V is TRBV29-1 and J is TRBJ1-4; 8 positions match TRBD1. The V gene's germline CDR1 is SQVTM and CDR2 ANQGSEA. This CDR3 spans 15 amino acids. The J segment lost 4 bases and the V segment lost 7 bases, leaving 11 bases of the junction unmatched. Here the CDR3 reads CSASPAGGFNEKLFF. For the CDR3, the DNA is TGCAGCGCCTCCCCGGCAGGGGGCTTTAATGAAAAACTGTTTTTT. The full variable domain, completed using reference TRBV29-1 and TRBJ1-4, is SAVISQKPSRDICQRGTSLTIQCQVDSQVTMMFWYRQQPGQSLTLIATANQGSEATYESGFVIDKFPISRPNLTFSTLTVSNMSPEDSSIYLCSASPAGGFNEKLFFGSGTQLSVL.

The V gene is TRBV30, the J gene TRBJ2-1, with 7 nucleotides matching TRBD1. This CDR3 spans 12 amino acids. V dropped 0 bases and J dropped 9; count of bases not matched to a gene: 2. The germline CDR1 and CDR2 sequences are GTSNPN and SVGIG (reference sequence). The CDR3: CAWSVRGLEQFF. The CDR3 bases are TGTGCCTGGAGTGTTAGGGGGCTTGAGCAGTTCTTC.

The chain is built from TRBV19 and TRBJ2-7; the D gene is possibly TRBD2 (5 bases). Looked up from germline, CDR1 is LNHDA and CDR2 is SQIVND (reference sequence). The germline V and J ends were trimmed by 8 bases and 3 bases, with 20 bases remaining between them. This CDR3 comprises 15 residues. Written as DNA, the CDR3 is TGTGCCAGTGGCCGGACTGGCGAATTATTCTACGAGCAGTACTTC. It yields the protein CASGRTGELFYEQYF.

This chain connects TRBV7-2 to TRBJ2-7, with D tentatively TRBD1 (7 bases). Germline V gene lookup returns CDR1 SGHTA and CDR2 FQGNSA. Trimming took off 2 bases at V and 0 bases at J, with 14 bases between the two ends. The CDR3 is made up of 16 amino acids. The CDR3 spells CASSLQGGAYSYEQYF. CDR3 coding DNA: TGTGCCAGCAGCTTACAGGGGGGTGCCTACTCCTACGAGCAGTACTTC.

This sequence joins TRBV18 and TRBJ1-4; D not resolved. V was trimmed by 1 base and J by 5 bases, leaving 11 bases between them. The CDR3 runs 15 residues. Germline V lookup: CDR1 KGHSH, CDR2 LQKENI. The CDR3 DNA sequence: TGTGCCAGCTCACCACTACAGAAACAGAATGAAAAACTGTTTTTT. This gives the protein CASSPLQKQNEKLFF.

This sequence joins TRBV6-6 and TRBJ1-6; possible D gene TRBD1, 6 bases. The CDR3 extends over 13 amino acids. V lost 6 bases and J 12 bases, leaving 15 bases between the germline ends. The V gene's germline CDR1 is MNHNY and CDR2 SVGAGI (reference sequence). The CDR3 nucleotides read TGTGCCAGCAGCTTGCGACGACAGGAACCCCTCCACTTT. Translated: CASSLRRQEPLHF.

V is TRBV30 and J is TRBJ1-1; no reliable D call. V lost 0 bases and J lost 4, with 9 bases in between. Looked up from germline, CDR1 is GTSNPN and CDR2 is SVGIG (reference sequence). There are 13 residues in the CDR3. CDR3 amino acids: CAWSVREFTEAFF. DNA of the CDR3: TGTGCCTGGAGTGTACGGGAATTCACTGAAGCTTTCTTT.

The chain has TRBV19 and TRBJ2-7, with 7 bases lining up with TRBD1. This CDR3 comprises 14 residues. After removal of 5 bases from V and 0 bases from J, the junction contained 4 bases not matched to a gene. Germline V gene sequence: CDR1 LNHDA, CDR2 SQIVND (reference sequence). CDR3 bases: TGTGCCAGTAGTGATGGACAGGTCTCCTACGAGCAGTACTTC. Protein product: CASSDGQVSYEQYF.

The CDR3 DNA follows: TGTGCCAGCAGAACAGGGGCCCATGAGCAGTTCTTC. This encodes CASRTGAHEQFF. V is TRBV7-2 and J is TRBJ2-1, with 7 bases identical to TRBD1. Germline-derived CDR1 and CDR2 are SGHTA and FQGNSA. There are 12 residues in the CDR3. The junction had 4 bases not matched to a gene; V was cut back by 6 bases and J by 8 bases.